The 22 T cell receptor beta chains in this list originate from one sample, sequenced in a study of blood T cell repertoires in COVID-19. Only in-frame clones appear in the TCRdb table, and some are missing; sequencing was by immunoSEQ multiplex PCR. The sample contains some 220,000 clones, just under 85% of which appear only once. Input material: PBMCs or T cells enriched from blood (not recorded which). Source of these receptors: a woman aged 35 to 49 with acute COVID-19.

The chain links TRBV5-1 to TRBJ2-1; TRBD2 might be the D (6 bases). Trimming removed 6 bases from V and 1 base from J, with 14 bases in between. CDR3 length equals 15 residues. Germline V gene sequence: CDR1 SGHRS, CDR2 YFSETQ. The CDR3 loop is CASTPPGESYNEQFF. In nucleotides, the CDR3 is TGCGCCAGCACCCCCCCGGGGGAGTCCTACAATGAGCAGTTCTTC.

This clone was counted only a few times. This CDR3 is CASSNRGRGNTEAFF. Written as DNA, the CDR3 is TGTGCCAGCAGTAACAGGGGAAGAGGGAACACTGAAGCTTTCTTT. The chain has TRBV2 and TRBJ1-1, with 7 bases lining up with TRBD1. This CDR3 comprises 15 residues. CDR1 is SNHLY, CDR2 FYNNEI, per germline. J lost 1 base, V lost 5 bases, and 7 bases had no gene match.

CDR3 DNA sequence: TGTGCCAGCAGCAAAGCCTCTGGGGCCCTGAACTATGGCTACACCTTC. Protein product: CASSKASGALNYGYTF. The rearrangement joins TRBV21-1 to TRBJ1-2; no DNA check was done on the table's D call, TRBD1. TRBV21-1 is marked as a pseudogene. This CDR3 contains 16 residues.

This chain uses TRBV4-1 with TRBJ2-1; possibly TRBD2 for D (5 bases). Germline loops: CDR1 MGHRA, CDR2 YSYEKL. V was cut by 1 base and J by 7 bases, with 20 bases left in between. CDR3 length equals 17 residues. CDR3 region: CASSQAPRPDYLNEQFF. Written as DNA, the CDR3 is TGCGCCAGCAGCCAAGCTCCCCGGCCTGACTATTTGAATGAGCAGTTCTTC.

Only a few counts were recorded for this clone. V and J are TRBV18 and TRBJ1-5; 7 positions match TRBD1. This CDR3 spans 15 amino acids. Germline V gene sequence: CDR1 KGHSH, CDR2 LQKENI. V shed 3 bases and J 5 bases; nucleotides not matched to a gene: 7. The CDR3 reads CASSPGQDWYQPQHF. CDR3 DNA: TGTGCCAGCTCACCCGGACAGGATTGGTATCAGCCCCAGCATTTT.

The rearrangement joins TRBV19 to TRBJ1-1; D gene ambiguous. The CDR3 contains 14 residues. The ends were cut back, 1 base at V and 6 bases at J, with 12 bases in the middle. In germline, CDR1 is LNHDA, CDR2 SQIVND (reference sequence). This chain's CDR3 is CASSIAAGFAEAFF. Written as DNA, the CDR3 is TGTGCCAGTAGTATAGCGGCGGGGTTCGCTGAAGCTTTCTTT.

This clone was seen once. This chain links TRBV19 with TRBJ1-4; no definite D call. Germline-derived CDR1 and CDR2 are LNHDA and SQIVND (reference sequence). The CDR3 extends over 13 amino acids. Between the trimmed V and J ends, which lost 7 bases and 8 bases, there was a span of 14 bases. CDR3 sequence: CASNPGEGEKLFF. CDR3 nucleotide sequence: TGTGCCAGTAATCCGGGAGAAGGCGAAAAACTGTTTTTT. Supplemented by reference TRBV19 and TRBJ1-4, the full variable domain reads DGGITQSPKYLFRKEGQNVTLSCEQNLNHDAMYWYRQDPGQGLRLIYYSQIVNDFQKGDIAEGYSVSREKKESFPLTVTSAQKNPTAFYLCASNPGEGEKLFFGSGTQLSVL.

The table lists this clone with a few counts. This chain uses TRBV28 with TRBJ2-5; 7 bases match TRBD2. V lost 10 bases, J lost 4 bases, and 12 bases stayed unmatched. Germline V gives CDR1 MDHEN, CDR2 SYDVKM. The CDR3 totals 14 residues. The CDR3 nucleotides are TGTGCCAAACACAAGAGGACTAGAAGAGAGACCCAGTACTTC. Amino acid sequence: CAKHKRTRRETQYF.

The V and J genes are TRBV24-1 and TRBJ1-2, with D possibly matching TRBD1 (5 bases). Trimming pared 4 bases from V and 11 bases from J, leaving 13 bases between. Germline lookup yields CDR1 KGHDR and CDR2 SFDVKD. This CDR3 contains 12 residues. For the CDR3, the DNA is TGTGCCACCAGTGAACGGGACTCCTTTTACACCTTC. Protein sequence: CATSERDSFYTF.

The rearrangement links TRBV2 to TRBJ1-2; TRBD1 agrees at 8 bases. The V gene end was trimmed by 1 base and the J gene end by 6 bases; junction bases not matched to a gene: 7. Germline CDR1 reads SNHLY; CDR2 reads FYNNEI. CDR3 length: 15 residues. The DNA of the CDR3 is TGTGCCAGCAGTGAAGGGGCTCAGGGGGCGGATGGCTACACCTTC. Encoded protein: CASSEGAQGADGYTF.

This chain links TRBV11-2 with TRBJ1-1; possibly TRBD1 for D (6 bases). Trimming removed 8 bases from V and 2 bases from J, with 12 bases in between. Germline CDR1 is SGHAT and CDR2 is FQNNGV. The CDR3 totals 13 residues. CDR3 in DNA: TGTGCCAGCGCTGGGGGCAGAAACACTGAAGCTTTCTTT. Translated, it gives CASAGGRNTEAFF.

The chain couples TRBV18 to TRBJ1-3; D might be TRBD1 (6 bases). The length of the CDR3 is 17 residues. Germline assignment: CDR1 KGHSH and CDR2 LQKENI. V lost 3 bases and J 0 bases, leaving 15 bases between the germline ends. As DNA, the CDR3 is TGTGCCAGCTCACCCGCTTTGACAGGCAACTCTGGAAACACCATATATTTT. As protein: CASSPALTGNSGNTIYF.

This clone was detected a few times. The rearrangement links TRBV29-1 to TRBJ2-3, with D possibly TRBD2 on 5 matching bases. The V and J ends lost 3 bases and 0 bases respectively, with 16 bases between them. CDR1 is SQVTM and CDR2 is ANQGSEA in the germline V gene. The CDR3 loop spans 16 amino acids. The DNA of the CDR3 is TGCAGCGTTGATGTGGACGGGGTCCCTAGCACAGATACGCAGTATTTT. Its translation is CSVDVDGVPSTDTQYF.

The chain employs TRBV29-1 and TRBJ2-5; D call uncertain. The CDR3 is 13 residues long. Trimming shortened V by 3 bases and J by 1 base, and 9 bases separated the two germline ends. Germline V gene lookup returns CDR1 SQVTM and CDR2 ANQGSEA. In DNA form, the CDR3 reads TGCAGCGTTGACCAGGTTACCCAAGAGACCCAGTACTTC. Its protein is CSVDQVTQETQYF.

The rearrangement uses TRBV5-5 and TRBJ2-5; 8 positions match TRBD1. Germline V gene data show CDR1 as SGHKS and CDR2 as YYEKEE (reference sequence). The ends lost 4 bases at V and 4 bases at J; junction bases unmatched: 12. This CDR3 has 16 amino acids. The CDR3 loop is CASSPGGRGPTETQYF. For the CDR3, the DNA is TGTGCCAGCAGCCCGGGCGGCAGGGGGCCCACAGAGACCCAGTACTTC.

V gene TRBV4-2 combines with J gene TRBJ1-4; D gene uncertain. Germline V CDR1 and CDR2: LGHNA, YNFKEQ. Trimming cost V 4 bases and J 6 bases, with 15 bases left between them. This CDR3 region has 15 residues. The CDR3 DNA sequence: TGTGCCAGCAGCCCCCGAGCGCTATCCTATGAAAAACTGTTTTTT. Translated, it gives CASSPRALSYEKLFF.

V and J are TRBV11-2 and TRBJ1-2; D possibly corresponds to TRBD1 (5 bases). The CDR3 spans 13 residues. V was clipped by 5 bases and J by 4 bases, with 11 bases between them. Looked up from germline, CDR1 is SGHAT and CDR2 is FQNNGV. DNA for the CDR3: TGTGCCAGCAGCCCCGCAGGGTTCTATGGCTACACCTTC. Translating gives CASSPAGFYGYTF.

The chain employs TRBV25-1 and TRBJ2-7; D is possibly TRBD1 (6 bases). This CDR3 spans 14 amino acids. V shed 0 bases and J shed 5 bases, with 11 bases lying between them. Germline V gene data show CDR1 as MGHDK and CDR2 as SYGVNS. Here the CDR3 reads CASSEYLQGHEQYF. The CDR3 bases are TGTGCCAGCAGTGAATACCTACAGGGACACGAGCAGTACTTC.

This clone was found a few times. The sample carries other DNA sequences with the same CDR3. The chain is built from TRBV7-3 and TRBJ2-7; TRBD2 matches 8 bases. The V gene's germline CDR1 is SGHTA and CDR2 FQGTGA. This CDR3 is built from 14 residues. The junction had 7 bases not matched to a gene; V was cut back by 3 bases and J by 6 bases. CDR3: CASSLKAGEGEQYF. The CDR3 region has the DNA TGTGCCAGCAGCTTGAAAGCGGGAGAGGGCGAGCAGTACTTC. The full variable domain, in which reference TRBV7-3 and TRBJ2-7 provide the parts outside the CDR3, is GAGVSQTPSNKVTEKGKYVELRCDPISGHTALYWYRQSLGQGPEFLIYFQGTGAADDSGLPNDRFFAVRPEGSVSTLKIQRTERGDSAVYLCASSLKAGEGEQYFGPGTRLTVT.

This chain connects TRBV9 to TRBJ2-1; 9 bases agree with TRBD2. Germline values: CDR1 SGDLS, CDR2 YYNGEE. The CDR3 is 16 amino acids. V was clipped by 0 bases and J by 5 bases; unmatched bases: 6. As DNA, the CDR3 is TGTGCCAGCAGCGTAGAATGGGCTAGCGGGAACAATGAGCAGTTCTTC. Protein sequence: CASSVEWASGNNEQFF. Looking up the rest from reference TRBV9 and TRBJ2-1 gives the full variable domain: DSGVTQTPKHLITATGQRVTLRCSPRSGDLSVYWYQQSLDQGLQFLIQYYNGEERAKGNILERFSAQQFPDLHSELNLSSLELGDSALYFCASSVEWASGNNEQFFGPGTRLTVL.

This clone showed up just a few times. The chain joins TRBV5-5 to TRBJ1-6; no clear D. The V gene lost 4 bases and the J gene lost 0 bases, with 11 bases spanning the gap. In germline, CDR1 is SGHKS, CDR2 YYEKEE (reference sequence). The CDR3 extends over 16 amino acids. The CDR3 DNA reads TGTGCCAGCAGCCCTTATACTAGCTCCTATAATTCACCCCTCCACTTT. The encoded protein is CASSPYTSSYNSPLHF.

The genes are TRBV2 and TRBJ2-7; D remains ambiguous. V lost 7 bases and J lost 6, with 16 bases in between. The germline V gene encodes CDR1 SNHLY and CDR2 FYNNEI. The CDR3 totals 13 residues. The CDR3 region has the DNA TGTGCCAGCACTGCGCTCTACAGTCGCGAGCAGTACTTC. This sequence encodes CASTALYSREQYF.